The present T cell receptor (beta chain) was sequenced within a study of blood T cell repertoires in COVID-19. As for the study in general: COVID-19 samples, acute and convalescent, were from the United States, Italy and Spain.

The table came from immunoSEQ multiplex PCR; TCRdb's copy has only in-frame clones and leaves some out. Of hundreds of thousands of clones in the sample, approximately 85% are singletons; the top ten hold approximately 8.2%. Germline V gene sequence: CDR1 LGHNA, CDR2 YSLEER. The CDR3 runs 15 residues. The V end lost 4 bases, the J end lost 6 bases, and 19 bases lay between the germline ends. Sample: PBMCs or T cells enriched from blood (not recorded which). The sequence was collected from a woman between 45 and 65 years old with acute COVID-19. The rearrangement links TRBV4-3 to TRBJ2-7, with a tentative D call TRBD2 (5 bases). The DNA of the CDR3 is TGCGCCAGCAGCCCAAGAGCGGACCCTTCTTCCGAGCAGTACTTC. Translation: CASSPRADPSSEQYF.